What follows is one TCR beta chain and its context. The antigen remains undetermined. A multiplex PCR was run with 60 Vbeta primers and 13 Jbeta primers. This table comes from immunoSEQ multiplex PCR, and its TCRdb copy is limited to in-frame clones, with some not included. In all, the sample yields about 130,000 clones. The data were taken from a study of cytomegalovirus exposure and HLA in healthy donors. The CDR3 spans 15 residues. Germline CDR1 and CDR2: PRHDT and FYEKMQ (reference sequence). With V trimmed by 4 bases and J by 5 bases, 8 bases remained unmatched. Whole-study results and caveats: Cytomegalovirus association was assigned to over 150 TCR beta chains.

Donors showed nominal health when sampled, although they likely had unrecorded immune exposures. Sequencing was performed on PBMCs. The J gene is TRBJ2-5, the V gene TRBV13; 9 bases align to TRBD2. The clonotype comes from a woman aged 55-70 years in good health and CMV-seronegative. The CDR3 region is CASSSTLAGGETQYF. The DNA for the CDR3 is TGTGCCAGCAGCTCCACACTAGCGGGTGGGGAGACCCAGTACTTC.